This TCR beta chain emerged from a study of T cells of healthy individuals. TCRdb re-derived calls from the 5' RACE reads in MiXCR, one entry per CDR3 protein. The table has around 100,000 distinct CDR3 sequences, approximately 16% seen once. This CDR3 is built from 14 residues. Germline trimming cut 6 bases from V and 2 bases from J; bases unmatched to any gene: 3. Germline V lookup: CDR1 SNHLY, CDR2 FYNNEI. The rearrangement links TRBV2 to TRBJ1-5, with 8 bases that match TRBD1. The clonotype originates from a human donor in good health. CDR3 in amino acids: CASSEDRGNQPQHF. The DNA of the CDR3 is TGTGCCAGCAGCGAGGACAGGGGCAATCAGCCCCAGCATTTT.